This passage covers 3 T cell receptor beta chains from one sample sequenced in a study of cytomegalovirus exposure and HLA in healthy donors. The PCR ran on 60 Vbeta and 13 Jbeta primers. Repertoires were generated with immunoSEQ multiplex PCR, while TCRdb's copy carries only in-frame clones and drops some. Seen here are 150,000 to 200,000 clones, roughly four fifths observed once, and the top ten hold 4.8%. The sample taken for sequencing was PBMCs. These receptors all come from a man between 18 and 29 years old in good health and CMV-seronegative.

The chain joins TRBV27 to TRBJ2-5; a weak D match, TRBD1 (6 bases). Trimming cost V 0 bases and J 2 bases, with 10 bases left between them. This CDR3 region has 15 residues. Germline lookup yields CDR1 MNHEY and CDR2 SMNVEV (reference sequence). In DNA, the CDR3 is TGTGCCAGCAGTTTATCCCTAGGACAGCAAGAGACCCAGTACTTC. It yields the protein CASSLSLGQQETQYF.

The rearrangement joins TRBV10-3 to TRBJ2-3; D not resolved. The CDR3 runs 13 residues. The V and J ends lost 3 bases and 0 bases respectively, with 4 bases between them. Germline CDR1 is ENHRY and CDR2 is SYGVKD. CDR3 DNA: TGTGCCATCAGTGAAACTAGCACAGATACGCAGTATTTT. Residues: CAISETSTDTQYF.

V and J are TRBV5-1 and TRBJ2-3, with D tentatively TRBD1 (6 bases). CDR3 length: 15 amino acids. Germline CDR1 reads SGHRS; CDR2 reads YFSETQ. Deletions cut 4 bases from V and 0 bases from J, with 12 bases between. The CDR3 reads CASSIRDTSTDTQYF. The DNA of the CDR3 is TGCGCCAGCAGCATCCGGGACACTAGCACAGATACGCAGTATTTT.